The rows below give T cell receptor beta chains drawn from one sample of a study of lymphopenia after photon versus proton radiotherapy. Some clones are missing from TCRdb's copy, which holds only in-frame ones; the method was immunoSEQ multiplex PCR. The data show about 53,000 clones, with about four fifths seen just once and approximately 31% held by the top ten. Sequencing used peripheral blood, obtained from a patient treated with photon-based radiotherapy. These receptors were collected from a man aged 50 or older with gastric cancer. The CDR3 runs from the conserved cysteine through the conserved F or W. Fields, in order: clone size, D gene, J gene, V gene, CDR3 protein, CDR3 DNA. A D gene is named only where the DNA matches it firmly. Expanded clones get a size class; other rows say once, few or many, or leave the size out.

NA NA TRBJ1-4 TRBV12-5 CASGLAGAAGEKLFF TGTGCTAGTGGTTTGGCAGGCGCAGCGGGTGAAAAACTGTTTTTT
NA NA TRBJ2-6 TRBV11-3 CASSPGANVLTF TGTGCCAGCAGTCCTGGGGCCAACGTCCTGACTTTC
NA NA TRBJ2-5 TRBV5-1 CASSLDGGETQYF TGCGCCAGCAGCTTGGATGGCGGGGAGACCCAGTACTTC
NA TRBD1 TRBJ2-1 TRBV18 CASSRDRVRDEQFF TGTGCCAGCTCACGGGACAGGGTTCGGGATGAGCAGTTCTTC
few TRBD1 TRBJ1-4 TRBV6-1 CASSPDRVNEKLFF TGTGCCAGCAGCCCGGACAGGGTTAATGAAAAACTGTTTTTT
NA NA TRBJ1-4 TRBV7-8 CASSPRRAEGEKLFF TGTGCCAGCAGCCCCCGTAGAGCGGAGGGTGAAAAACTGTTTTTT
NA NA TRBJ1-4 TRBV6-5 CASRFSTVEKLFF TGTGCCAGCAGATTCTCGACAGTTGAAAAACTGTTTTTT
NA NA TRBJ2-7 TRBV5-1 CASSLEPGAYEQYF TGCGCCAGCAGCTTGGAACCAGGGGCCTACGAGCAGTACTTC
few NA TRBJ1-6 TRBV2 CASSETNSPLHF TGTGCCAGCAGCGAAACTAATTCACCCCTCCACTTT
NA NA TRBJ1-2 TRBV7-9 CASSLALGNGYTF TGTGCCAGCAGCTTAGCGCTAGGGAATGGCTACACCTTC
NA NA TRBJ2-3 TRBV28 CASSSVWRPEGDTQYF TGTGCCAGCAGTTCAGTCTGGCGGCCCGAGGGGGATACGCAGTATTTT
NA NA TRBJ1-1 TRBV5-1 CASSLDGQAGTEAFF TGCGCCAGCAGCTTGGACGGCCAGGCGGGCACTGAAGCTTTCTTT
NA NA TRBJ2-1 TRBV18 CASSPSSRYNEQFF TGTGCCAGCTCACCCTCTAGCCGGTACAATGAGCAGTTCTTC
NA NA TRBJ1-1 TRBV12-5 CASGIRQEWPFF TGTGCTAGTGGTATCCGACAAGAGTGGCCTTTCTTT
NA NA TRBJ1-3 TRBV5-1 CASSLFTETGNTIYF TGCGCCAGCAGCTTGTTTACAGAGACTGGAAACACCATATATTTT
NA NA TRBJ2-5 TRBV7-6 CASSPSPSLQETQYF TGTGCCAGCAGCCCCTCCCCCAGTCTTCAAGAGACCCAGTACTTC
NA TRBD2 TRBJ2-2 TRBV4-1 CASSQPTSGRTGELFF TGCGCCAGCAGCCAGCCGACTAGCGGGAGGACCGGGGAGCTGTTTTTT
NA TRBD1 TRBJ2-7 TRBV19 CASSPSTGAYEQYF TGTGCCAGTAGTCCTTCGACAGGGGCCTACGAGCAGTACTTC
NA NA TRBJ2-5 TRBV7-9 CASSLALLIASQETQYF TGTGCCAGCAGCTTAGCGCTACTCATCGCCAGCCAAGAGACCCAGTACTTC
NA NA TRBJ1-5 TRBV5-6 CASSWGRGNQPQHF TGTGCCAGCAGCTGGGGAAGGGGCAATCAGCCCCAGCATTTT
NA NA TRBJ2-1 TRBV19 CASTSTSEQFF TGTGCCAGTACCTCCACCAGTGAGCAGTTCTTC
NA NA TRBJ2-1 TRBV30 CAWSGPKADEQFF TGTGCCTGGAGCGGCCCCAAGGCAGATGAGCAGTTCTTC
NA TRBD1 TRBJ1-2 TRBV6-5 CASTQGGTGSLGYTF TGTGCCAGCACACAAGGAGGGACAGGTTCCCTTGGCTACACCTTC
few NA TRBJ1-5 TRBV10-2 CASRGGPASPQHF TGCGCCAGCAGGGGAGGGCCCGCGTCGCCCCAGCATTTT
once TRBD2 TRBJ2-2 TRBV11-3 CASSLDLGGSLEGTGELFF TGTGCCAGCAGCTTAGATCTTGGCGGGAGCCTCGAGGGCACCGGGGAGCTGTTTTTT
NA NA TRBJ1-5 TRBV19 CASTGLGSSKPQHF TGTGCCAGTACAGGGCTAGGATCAAGTAAGCCCCAGCATTTT
few NA TRBJ1-2 TRBV30 CAWSTTGLYGYTF TGTGCCTGGAGTACCACAGGGCTCTATGGCTACACCTTC
NA NA TRBJ2-4 TRBV19 CASSARDWKNIQYF TGTGCCAGTAGTGCCCGGGACTGGAAAAACATTCAGTACTTC
once NA TRBJ2-5 TRBV28 CASRSGYNQETQYF TGTGCCAGCCGGAGCGGGTATAACCAAGAGACCCAGTACTTC
NA NA TRBJ1-5 TRBV25-1 CASSEYFNQPQHF TGTGCCAGCAGTGAATATTTCAATCAGCCCCAGCATTTT
NA TRBD1 TRBJ1-2 TRBV5-4 CASSETGEGNYGYTF TGTGCCAGCAGCGAAACAGGGGAGGGGAACTATGGCTACACCTTC
NA NA TRBJ2-5 TRBV6-6 CASRPQGGNQETQYF TGTGCCAGCAGACCTCAAGGGGGAAACCAAGAGACCCAGTACTTC
NA NA TRBJ2-7 TRBV6-1 CASSEGYSYEQYF TGTGCCAGCAGTGAAGGCTATTCCTACGAGCAGTACTTC
NA NA TRBJ1-4 TRBV5-3 CARSLRGRGEKLFF TGTGCCAGAAGCCTCCGGGGCCGTGGCGAAAAACTGTTTTTT
once TRBD1 TRBJ2-3 TRBV19 CAIRDRDDLDTQYF TGTGCCATCAGGGACAGGGACGACTTGGATACGCAGTATTTT
NA NA TRBJ2-7 TRBV6-1 CASRRDTSYEQYF TGTGCCAGCCGGCGGGACACATCCTACGAGCAGTACTTC
NA TRBD1 TRBJ1-5 TRBV28 CASSSGQARQPQHF TGTGCCAGCAGTTCGGGACAGGCGCGTCAGCCCCAGCATTTT
NA TRBD1 TRBJ2-1 TRBV30 CAWNPSRQGVPNEQFF TGTGCCTGGAATCCCTCTCGACAGGGGGTACCCAATGAGCAGTTCTTC
NA TRBD1 TRBJ2-2 TRBV5-4 CASSQIPDRGNTGELFF TGTGCCAGCAGCCAGATCCCGGACAGGGGCAACACCGGGGAGCTGTTTTTT
NA TRBD1 TRBJ1-5 TRBV6-6 CASSYSTGGPNQPQHF TGTGCCAGCAGTTACTCAACAGGGGGACCCAATCAGCCCCAGCATTTT
NA TRBD1 TRBJ1-6 TRBV5-1 CASSSTGDPWGDNSPLHF TGCGCCAGCAGCTCTACAGGGGACCCATGGGGAGATAATTCACCCCTCCACTTT
NA TRBD1 TRBJ2-1 TRBV29-1 CSAVVDRGRTKPYNEQFF TGCAGCGCCGTTGTAGACAGGGGGCGGACTAAGCCATACAATGAGCAGTTCTTC
NA TRBD1 TRBJ1-1 TRBV29-1 CSVGGWDTEAFF TGCAGCGTAGGGGGCTGGGACACTGAAGCTTTCTTT
few TRBD1 TRBJ1-6 TRBV6-6 CASSPDREAFYSPLHF TGTGCCAGCAGTCCTGACAGGGAAGCCTTTTATTCACCCCTCCACTTT
NA TRBD2 TRBJ2-7 TRBV7-9 CASSLGGPAGGREQYF TGTGCCAGCAGCTTAGGGGGACCGGCGGGAGGGCGCGAGCAGTACTTC
NA TRBD2 TRBJ2-3 TRBV7-2 CASSPALAVGADTQYF TGTGCCAGCAGCCCCGCACTAGCGGTAGGCGCAGATACGCAGTATTTT
NA NA TRBJ2-5 TRBV28 CASKLQGKETQYF TGTGCCAGCAAGTTACAGGGAAAAGAGACCCAGTACTTC
once NA TRBJ2-1 TRBV7-9 CASSLEFRTAGGNEQFF TGTGCCAGCAGCTTAGAATTCCGGACAGCGGGTGGCAATGAGCAGTTCTTC